The rows below give T cell receptor beta chains drawn from one sample of a study of metastatic and nonmetastatic thyroid tumors. TCRdb ran MiXCR on the PCR reads. This table has 50,000 or so clones, roughly a fifth appearing once. Sequencing was performed on blood. The source is a male donor with papillary thyroid cancer or a benign thyroid nodule (not recorded which). Some clones in this sample may be carry-over from other donors' samples. The CDR3 runs from the conserved cysteine through the conserved F or W. A D gene is named only where the DNA matches it firmly. Clone sizes are given selectively: once, few, many, or a class where the clone is expanded.

CDR3aa | CDR3nt | d_gene | len | v_gene | abundance | j_gene
CASSTGEETQYF | TGTGCCAGCAGTACCGGGGAAGAGACCCAGTACTTC | . | 12 | TRBV6-1 | . | TRBJ2-5
CASSQGGEETQYF | TGTGCCAGCAGCCAGGGCGGCGAAGAGACCCAGTACTTC | . | 13 | TRBV11-3 | many | TRBJ2-5
CASSSSGAYTGELFF | TGCGCCAGCAGCAGTAGCGGGGCTTACACCGGGGAGCTGTTTTTT | TRBD2 | 15 | TRBV4-3 | few | TRBJ2-2
CATSDSPGQGVEEQYF | TGTGCCACCAGTGATTCTCCGGGACAGGGAGTGGAAGAGCAGTACTTC | TRBD1 | 16 | TRBV24-1 | few | TRBJ2-7
CSAKTPVDYEQYF | TGCAGTGCTAAGACACCGGTGGACTACGAGCAGTACTTC | . | 13 | TRBV20-1 | many | TRBJ2-7
CAWSTPGSYEQYF | TGTGCCTGGTCCACCCCAGGGTCCTACGAGCAGTACTTC | . | 13 | TRBV30 | . | TRBJ2-7
CASLWDGSYEQYF | TGTGCCAGCCTGTGGGACGGGTCCTACGAGCAGTACTTC | . | 13 | TRBV2 | . | TRBJ2-7
CSVEGSSGRYGYNEQFF | TGCAGCGTTGAGGGGTCTAGCGGGAGGTACGGCTACAATGAGCAGTTCTTC | TRBD2 | 17 | TRBV29-1 | many | TRBJ2-1
CASSPWDIATNEKLFF | TGTGCCAGCAGCCCGTGGGACATAGCAACTAATGAAAAACTGTTTTTT | . | 16 | TRBV9 | many | TRBJ1-4
CSASWSGSITGELFF | TGCAGTGCTAGCTGGAGCGGGAGTATCACCGGGGAGCTGTTTTTT | TRBD2 | 15 | TRBV20-1 | once | TRBJ2-2
CASSLPRPWETQYF | TGTGCCAGCAGTTTACCAAGGCCATGGGAGACCCAGTACTTC | . | 14 | TRBV28 | . | TRBJ2-5
CSSSLAGSGDTQYF | TGCTCCAGCAGCCTGGCCGGTAGTGGAGATACGCAGTATTTT | . | 14 | TRBV5-1 | . | TRBJ2-3
CASTPGTSNTGELFF | TGTGCCAGTACCCCCGGGACTTCGAACACCGGGGAGCTGTTTTTT | . | 15 | TRBV19 | few | TRBJ2-2
CASSERWLASYEQYF | TGTGCCAGCAGCGAAAGGTGGCTAGCTTCCTACGAGCAGTACTTC | . | 15 | TRBV6-1 | many | TRBJ2-7
CASNIGEREQYF | TGTGCCAGCAACATAGGGGAGCGCGAGCAGTACTTC | . | 12 | TRBV7-9 | few | TRBJ2-7
CASPIVIPSGNTGELFF | TGTGCCAGCCCAATAGTGATACCCAGCGGGAACACCGGGGAGCTGTTTTTT | . | 17 | TRBV11-1 | many | TRBJ2-2
CASSYQREPTDTQYF | TGTGCCAGCAGTTACCAGCGGGAACCGACAGATACGCAGTATTTT | TRBD2 | 15 | TRBV6-2/TRBV6-3 | many | TRBJ2-3
CASSLWGADEQYF | TGTGCCAGCAGCTTGTGGGGCGCGGACGAGCAGTACTTC | . | 13 | TRBV11-2 | medium-sized | TRBJ2-7
CASSTSAAHEQFF | TGTGCCAGCAGTACCTCGGCGGCACATGAGCAGTTCTTC | . | 13 | TRBV6-1 | many | TRBJ2-1
CSAQRGSSYNEQFF | TGCAGTGCTCAACGCGGGTCTTCCTACAATGAGCAGTTCTTC | . | 14 | TRBV20-1 | . | TRBJ2-1
CASSLASSYNSPLHF | TGTGCCAGCAGCTTAGCGAGCTCCTATAATTCACCCCTCCACTTT | . | 15 | TRBV7-9 | . | TRBJ1-6
CASSFMGGSYGYTF | TGTGCCAGCAGTTTTATGGGGGGCAGCTATGGCTACACCTTC | . | 14 | TRBV28 | few | TRBJ1-2
CASSVAGLAGTGELFF | TGTGCCAGCAGCGTAGCGGGACTAGCGGGGACCGGGGAGCTATTTTTT | TRBD2 | 16 | TRBV9 | few | TRBJ2-2
CASSLASGTANTEAFF | TGCGCCAGCAGCTTGGCCTCTGGGACAGCGAACACTGAAGCTTTCTTT | TRBD1 | 16 | TRBV5-1 | many | TRBJ1-1
CASSLDSSSGNTIYF | TGTGCCAGCAGCTTAGACTCCAGCTCTGGAAACACCATATATTTT | . | 15 | TRBV13 | . | TRBJ1-3
CASSVEVQGETQYF | TGTGCCAGCAGCGTAGAAGTCCAGGGGGAGACCCAGTACTTC | . | 14 | TRBV9 | many | TRBJ2-5
CASSLATSLNYGYTF | TGTGCCAGCAGCTTAGCAACCAGCCTAAACTATGGCTACACCTTC | . | 15 | TRBV7-9 | . | TRBJ1-2
CAWSGFDEQYF | TGTGCCTGGAGTGGTTTCGACGAGCAGTACTTC | . | 11 | TRBV30 | . | TRBJ2-7
CATAEREGLFYNEQFF | TGTGCCACCGCCGAGCGGGAGGGCCTTTTTTACAATGAGCAGTTCTTC | TRBD2 | 16 | TRBV24-1 | many | TRBJ2-1
CASRTGGGRDTEAFF | TGTGCCAGCAGAACCGGTGGGGGCCGGGACACTGAAGCTTTCTTT | . | 15 | TRBV6-1 | few | TRBJ1-1
CASSPNRRPAYTEQFF | TGTGCCAGCAGCCCCAACCGGAGGCCCGCTTATACTGAGCAGTTCTTC | . | 16 | TRBV7-2 | many | TRBJ2-1
CASSLMRVREQYF | TGTGCCAGCAGCTTAATGCGGGTGCGCGAGCAGTACTTC | . | 13 | TRBV7-3 | few | TRBJ2-7
CVSSKTQETQYF | TGTGTCAGCAGTAAGACCCAAGAGACCCAGTACTTC | . | 12 | TRBV6-1 | . | TRBJ2-5
CSATPPGPSYEQYF | TGCAGTGCTACGCCTCCGGGGCCCTCCTACGAGCAGTACTTC | . | 14 | TRBV20-1 | . | TRBJ2-7
CATSDPGLAGDRQETQYF | TGTGCCACCAGTGACCCCGGACTAGCGGGAGATCGGCAAGAGACCCAGTACTTC | TRBD2 | 18 | TRBV24-1 | . | TRBJ2-5
CASSEGGTGGSYEQYF | TGTGCCAGCAGTGAGGGCGGGACAGGGGGGTCATACGAGCAGTACTTC | TRBD1 | 16 | TRBV2 | many | TRBJ2-7
CASSLYRSYEQYF | TGTGCCAGCAGTTTATACAGGTCCTACGAGCAGTACTTC | . | 13 | TRBV12-3/TRBV12-4 | many | TRBJ2-7
CAWTRDRGPWGYTF | TGTGCCTGGACCAGGGACAGGGGGCCTTGGGGCTACACCTTC | TRBD1 | 14 | TRBV30 | . | TRBJ1-2
CASSWKGQGEPQHF | TGTGCCAGCAGCTGGAAAGGACAGGGCGAGCCCCAGCATTTT | TRBD1 | 14 | TRBV6-1 | few | TRBJ1-5
CASSISGLVVYGELFF | TGTGCCAGTAGTATAAGCGGACTAGTGGTGTACGGGGAGCTGTTTTTT | TRBD2 | 16 | TRBV19 | many | TRBJ2-2
CSVGPRPADTQYF | TGCAGCGTCGGACCCCGGCCCGCAGATACGCAGTATTTT | . | 13 | TRBV29-1 | many | TRBJ2-3
CASSPRLAGGNEQFF | TGTGCCAGCAGCCCCAGACTAGCGGGGGGCAATGAGCAGTTCTTC | TRBD2 | 15 | TRBV7-8 | many | TRBJ2-1
CASSPASGIPNEQYF | TGTGCCAGCAGCCCTGCCAGCGGGATTCCAAACGAGCAGTACTTC | TRBD2 | 15 | TRBV6-1 | few | TRBJ2-7
CASKPGYTDTGELFF | TGTGCCTCTAAGCCTGGCTATACGGACACCGGGGAGCTGTTTTTT | . | 15 | TRBV2 | many | TRBJ2-2
CSARVGGSGVETQYF | TGCAGTGCTAGAGTTGGAGGGAGCGGGGTGGAGACCCAGTACTTC | TRBD2 | 15 | TRBV20-1 | few | TRBJ2-5
CASSQNRDRVHEQFF | TGTGCCAGCAGTCAAAACCGGGACAGGGTTCATGAGCAGTTCTTC | TRBD1 | 15 | TRBV6-2/TRBV6-3 | many | TRBJ2-1
CASSQCTGLLYEKLFF | TGCGCCAGCAGCCAGTGCACAGGATTGCTCTACGAAAAACTGTTTTTT | . | 16 | TRBV4-1 | . | TRBJ1-4
CASSLMGTQETQYF | TGTGCCAGCAGCTTAATGGGAACCCAAGAGACCCAGTACTTC | . | 14 | TRBV7-3 | many | TRBJ2-5
CAVSAGDRTSSGQFF | TGTGCCGTCAGTGCGGGGGACAGGACCTCCAGTGGGCAGTTCTTC | . | 15 | TRBV10-3 | few | TRBJ2-1
CASGKGSGSDEQFF | TGTGCCAGCGGGAAGGGTAGCGGGAGTGATGAGCAGTTCTTC | TRBD2 | 14 | TRBV6-1 | few | TRBJ2-1
CASSLRTLRANEQFF | TGTGCCAGCAGCTTGCGTACCCTCAGGGCAAATGAGCAGTTCTTC | . | 15 | TRBV5-5 | . | TRBJ2-1
CSLLGGYSQETQYF | TGCAGCTTGTTAGGGGGCTACAGCCAAGAGACCCAGTACTTC | TRBD1 | 14 | TRBV29-1 | many | TRBJ2-5
CSARVDRESSPLHF | TGCAGTGCTAGAGTTGACAGGGAATCTTCACCCCTCCACTTT | TRBD1 | 14 | TRBV20-1 | . | TRBJ1-6
CSVEDRLHQETQYF | TGCAGCGTTGAGGACAGACTTCACCAAGAGACCCAGTACTTC | . | 14 | TRBV29-1 | many | TRBJ2-5
CASSLTSGITEQYF | TGTGCCAGCAGCCTCACTAGCGGGATCACCGAGCAGTACTTC | TRBD2 | 14 | TRBV11-2 | medium-sized | TRBJ2-7
CASSFGTGGPYEQYF | TGTGCCAGCAGTTTCGGGACAGGGGGGCCCTACGAGCAGTACTTC | TRBD1 | 15 | TRBV28 | few | TRBJ2-7